The 16 T cell receptor beta chains below were found in one sample sequenced in a study of early T cells in non-severe SARS-CoV-2 infection. TCRdb ran MiXCR on the 5' RACE reads and lists one entry per CDR3 protein. The sample consists of tens of thousands of distinct CDR3 sequences, 14% of them appearing once. The sample was whole blood. These receptors were obtained from an adult who was a healthcare worker with PCR-confirmed SARS-CoV-2 infection or an uninfected control (not recorded which).

The V call is TRBV28, the J call TRBJ2-3; D is undetermined. Germline assignment: CDR1 MDHEN and CDR2 SYDVKM. The CDR3 runs to 11 residues. CDR3 nucleotides: TGTCCTAAACCGGGCACAGATACGCAGTATTTT. Amino acid sequence: CPKPGTDTQYF.

A few counts support this clonotype. The J gene is TRBJ2-1, the V gene TRBV7-2; D may be TRBD2 (6 bases). The CDR3 spans 16 residues. Per the germline V gene, CDR1 is SGHTA and CDR2 is FQGNSA. V dropped 1 base and J dropped 1 base, with 11 bases sitting between them. The CDR3 region has the DNA TGTGCCAGCAGCTTAGAGGCGGGACGATCCTACAATGAGCAGTTCTTC. Amino acid sequence: CASSLEAGRSYNEQFF.

The table lists this clonotype with a few counts. V is TRBV13 and J is TRBJ2-1; D is possibly TRBD1 or TRBD2 (5 bases each). The germline V gene encodes CDR1 PRHDT and CDR2 FYEKMQ (reference sequence). The CDR3 spans 14 residues. V lost 2 bases and J lost 7, with 12 bases in between. CDR3 bases: TGTGCCAGCAGCTTATCTGGGACGGGAAATGAGCAGTTCTTC. It translates to CASSLSGTGNEQFF.

The chain uses TRBV6-5 and TRBJ1-2; D gene unclear. Per the germline V gene, CDR1 is MNHEY and CDR2 is SVGAGI. This CDR3 has 14 residues. Trimming left V 6 bases short and J 3 bases short, with 14 bases between. The CDR3 is CASSPVGSDYGYTF. The CDR3 region has the DNA TGTGCCAGCAGCCCCGTAGGGTCTGACTATGGCTACACCTTC.

This clonotype was seen more than once but under ten times. The V call is TRBV4-1, the J call TRBJ2-1; no reliable D call. V was cut by 5 bases and J by 7 bases, with 12 bases left in between. Germline CDR1 and CDR2: MGHRA and YSYEKL. The length of the CDR3 is 13 residues. The CDR3 protein is CASSATIGNEQFF. The CDR3 DNA is TGCGCCAGCAGCGCGACGATCGGAAATGAGCAGTTCTTC.

The genes are TRBV29-1 and TRBJ1-1; D is uncertain. V lost 5 bases to trimming and J lost 1 base, with 11 bases between them. Germline CDR1 SQVTM, CDR2 ANQGSEA. The CDR3 is made up of 13 amino acids. CDR3 sequence: CSVKVAGNTEAFF. The CDR3 DNA follows: TGCAGCGTTAAGGTGGCCGGGAACACTGAAGCTTTCTTT.

The V and J genes are TRBV29-1 and TRBJ2-1, with a possible D match to TRBD2 (6 bases). Germline V lookup: CDR1 SQVTM, CDR2 ANQGSEA. Deletions cut 3 bases from V and 4 bases from J, with 19 bases between. This CDR3 has 16 residues. Here the CDR3 DNA reads TGCAGCGTTGATGATCCTGGCGGGATCTTTTACAATGAGCAGTTCTTC. Protein product: CSVDDPGGIFYNEQFF.

This clonotype was counted a few times. V usage is TRBV2 and J usage is TRBJ2-2; no clear D. Per germline, CDR1 SNHLY and CDR2 FYNNEI. Trimming pared 7 bases from V and 2 bases from J, leaving 5 bases between. CDR3 size: 12 residues. CDR3 in amino acids: CASKSNTGELFF. Here the CDR3 DNA reads TGTGCCAGCAAGAGTAACACCGGGGAGCTGTTTTTT.

This clonotype was counted a few times. This chain uses TRBV6-2 or TRBV6-3 with TRBJ1-1; TRBD1 is a possible D gene (5 bases). Germline V gene sequence: CDR1 MNHEY, CDR2 SVGEGT. The CDR3 has 16 residues. V dropped 0 bases and J dropped 0 bases, with 11 bases sitting between them. The chain's CDR3 is CASSYSVGRMNTEAFF. The DNA of the CDR3 is TGTGCCAGCAGTTACTCGGTGGGGCGAATGAACACTGAAGCTTTCTTT.

CDR3 amino acids: CASRPVWFYEQYF. The DNA of the CDR3 is TGTGCCAGCAGGCCCGTTTGGTTTTACGAGCAGTACTTC. The V gene is TRBV27, the J gene TRBJ2-7; D gene unclear. Looked up from germline, CDR1 is MNHEY and CDR2 is SMNVEV (reference sequence). The CDR3 has 13 residues. Between the trimmed V and J ends, which lost 6 bases and 4 bases, there was a span of 13 bases.

Many counts were recorded for this clonotype. The V call is TRBV7-6, the J call TRBJ2-1, with 10 bases that match TRBD2. With V trimmed by 1 base and J by 5 bases, 5 bases remained unmatched. This CDR3 comprises 16 residues. Germline V gene data show CDR1 as SGHVS and CDR2 as FNYEAQ. The CDR3 DNA is TGTGCCAGCAGCTTAGTGGCTAGCGGGAGTGACAATGAGCAGTTCTTC. It encodes CASSLVASGSDNEQFF.

With regard to this clonotype: This clone may be a read error of a much larger clone one base away. The chain couples TRBV29-1 to TRBJ1-1; D is perhaps TRBD1 (5 bases). The CDR3 covers 14 residues. CDR1 and CDR2 from the germline V gene are SQVTM and ANQGSEA. CDR3 amino acids: CSVEDPLRGTEAIF. CDR3 nucleotides: TGCAGCGTTGAAGATCCCCTCCGGGGCACTGAAGCTATCTTT.

This clonotype was recorded a few times. The chain links TRBV6-1 to TRBJ2-7; TRBD2 is a possible D gene (5 bases). The germline V gene encodes CDR1 MNHNS and CDR2 SASEGT. The V and J ends lost 4 bases and 4 bases respectively, with 5 bases between them. The CDR3 extends over 11 amino acids. The CDR3, as DNA: TGTGCCAGCAGTGGAGGGTACGAGCAGTACTTC. It specifies CASSGGYEQYF.

This clonotype appeared a few times. CDR3 sequence reads: CASSEWQGSNTEAFF. CDR3 DNA: TGTGCCAGCAGTGAGTGGCAGGGGTCGAACACTGAAGCTTTCTTT. V gene TRBV2 combines with J gene TRBJ1-1, with D perhaps matching TRBD1 (6 bases). Germline-derived CDR1 and CDR2 are SNHLY and FYNNEI. Trimming pared 3 bases from V and 1 base from J, leaving 12 bases between. The CDR3 has 15 amino acids.

There are a few counts of this clonotype. The chain joins TRBV7-2 to TRBJ2-7, with D maybe TRBD1 (6 bases). V dropped 4 bases and J dropped 4 bases, with 11 bases sitting between them. In germline, CDR1 is SGHTA, CDR2 FQGNSA. The length of the CDR3 is 13 residues. CDR3 sequence reads: CASSSITGYEQYF. CDR3 in DNA: TGTGCCAGCAGCTCGATAACAGGGTACGAGCAGTACTTC.

This clonotype has a handful of counts. The chain couples TRBV25-1 to TRBJ1-6; perhaps TRBD1 as D (5 bases). Looked up from germline, CDR1 is MGHDK and CDR2 is SYGVNS. V was pared by 6 bases and J by 8 bases, with 11 bases between. CDR3 length: 13 amino acids. This CDR3 is CASRRGTDSPLHF. The CDR3 DNA reads as TGTGCCAGCAGGCGGGGCACGGATTCACCCCTCCACTTT. The whole variable domain, remainder taken from reference TRBV25-1 and TRBJ1-6, is EADIYQTPRYLVIGTGKKITLECSQTMGHDKMYWYQQDPGMELHLIHYSYGVNSTEKGDLSSESTVSRIRTEHFPLTLESARPSHTSQYLCASRRGTDSPLHFGNGTRLTVT.